This T cell receptor (beta chain) was recorded in a study of cytomegalovirus exposure and HLA in healthy donors. Whole-study results and caveats: A later examination showed that TCR association rates differed by HLA locus, with DRB1 most and HLA-C fewest. In an earlier analysis, in some 600 donors, most V segments appeared productive either ~90% or ~30% of the time. Analysis performed later found around 15,000 TCR beta sequences associated with HLA alleles at 0.05 false discovery rate. Cytomegalovirus status was reportedly diagnosed by the classifier with high specificity and sensitivity.

About this clone: Its antigen is undetermined.

V dropped 0 bases and J dropped 4 bases, with 8 bases sitting between them. Germline V gene sequence: CDR1 MGHDK, CDR2 SYGVNS. This CDR3 is 14 amino acids long. Primers included in the PCR were 60 Vbeta and 13 Jbeta primers. The repertoire was sequenced with immunoSEQ multiplex PCR; TCRdb's copy has only in-frame clones and lacks some. The table has about 76,000 clones, around two thirds seen once. The origin of this receptor is a man between 60 and 70 years old in good health and CMV-seropositive. The rearrangement joins TRBV25-1 to TRBJ2-3; D is uncertain. Sequencing was carried out using PBMCs. CDR3 residues: CASSEYLESDTQYF. CDR3 DNA: TGTGCCAGCAGTGAATATTTGGAGTCAGATACGCAGTATTTT.